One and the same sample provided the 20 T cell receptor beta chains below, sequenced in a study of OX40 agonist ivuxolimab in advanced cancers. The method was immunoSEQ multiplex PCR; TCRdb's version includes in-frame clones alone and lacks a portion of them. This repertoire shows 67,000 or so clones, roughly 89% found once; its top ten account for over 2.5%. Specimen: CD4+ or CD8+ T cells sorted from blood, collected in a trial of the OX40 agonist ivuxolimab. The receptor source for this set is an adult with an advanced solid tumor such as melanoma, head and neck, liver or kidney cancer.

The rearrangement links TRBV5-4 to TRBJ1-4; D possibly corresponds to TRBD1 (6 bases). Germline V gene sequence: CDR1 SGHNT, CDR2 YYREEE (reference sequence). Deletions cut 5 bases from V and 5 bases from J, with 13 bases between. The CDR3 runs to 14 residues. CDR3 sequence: CASRRDNRNEKLFF. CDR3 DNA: TGTGCCAGCAGGAGGGACAACCGGAATGAAAAACTGTTTTTT.

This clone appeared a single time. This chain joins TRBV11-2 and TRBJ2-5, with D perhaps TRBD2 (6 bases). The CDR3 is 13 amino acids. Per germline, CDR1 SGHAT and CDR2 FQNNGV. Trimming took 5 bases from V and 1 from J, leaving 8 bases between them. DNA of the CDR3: TGTGCCAGCAGCGCAGCGGGCCAAGAGACCCAGTACTTC. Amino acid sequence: CASSAAGQETQYF.

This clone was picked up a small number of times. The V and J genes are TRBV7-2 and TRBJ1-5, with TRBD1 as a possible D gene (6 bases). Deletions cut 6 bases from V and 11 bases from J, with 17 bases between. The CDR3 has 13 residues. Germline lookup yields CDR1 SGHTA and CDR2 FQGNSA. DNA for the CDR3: TGTGCCAGCAGGACCGCGGGGGCCGGGGCCCAGCATTTT. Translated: CASRTAGAGAQHF.

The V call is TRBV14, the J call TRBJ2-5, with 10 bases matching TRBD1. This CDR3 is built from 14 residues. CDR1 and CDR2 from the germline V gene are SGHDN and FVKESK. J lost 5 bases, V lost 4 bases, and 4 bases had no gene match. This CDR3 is CASSPTGGSETQYF. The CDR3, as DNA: TGTGCCAGCAGCCCGACAGGGGGCTCTGAGACCCAGTACTTC.

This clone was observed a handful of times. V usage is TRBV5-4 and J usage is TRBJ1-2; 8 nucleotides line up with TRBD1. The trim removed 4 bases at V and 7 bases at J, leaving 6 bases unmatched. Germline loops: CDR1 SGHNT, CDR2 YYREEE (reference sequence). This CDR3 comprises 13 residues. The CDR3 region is CASSRQGTGGYTF. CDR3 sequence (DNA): TGTGCCAGCAGCAGGCAGGGGACAGGTGGCTACACCTTC.

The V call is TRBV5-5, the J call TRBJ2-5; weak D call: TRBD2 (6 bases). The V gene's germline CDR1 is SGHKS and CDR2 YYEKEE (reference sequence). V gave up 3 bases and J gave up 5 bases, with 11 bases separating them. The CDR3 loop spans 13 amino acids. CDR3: CASSSGGEETQYF. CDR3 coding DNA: TGTGCCAGCAGCTCCGGAGGGGAGGAGACCCAGTACTTC. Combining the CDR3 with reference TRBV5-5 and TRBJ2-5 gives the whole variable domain DAGVTQSPTHLIKTRGQQVTLRCSPISGHKSVSWYQQVLGQGPQFIFQYYEKEERGRGNFPDRFSARQFPNYSSELNVNALLLGDSALYLCASSSGGEETQYFGPGTRLLVL.

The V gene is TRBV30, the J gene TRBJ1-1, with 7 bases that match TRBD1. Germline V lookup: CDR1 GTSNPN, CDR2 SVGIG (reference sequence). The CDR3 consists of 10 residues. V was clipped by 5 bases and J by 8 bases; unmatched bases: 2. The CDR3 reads CAWGTEEAFF. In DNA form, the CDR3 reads TGTGCCTGGGGGACAGAAGAAGCTTTCTTT.

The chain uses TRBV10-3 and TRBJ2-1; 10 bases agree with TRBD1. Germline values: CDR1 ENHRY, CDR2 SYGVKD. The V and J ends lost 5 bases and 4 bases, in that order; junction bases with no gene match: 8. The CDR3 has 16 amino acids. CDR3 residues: CAISPGTGEEYNEQFF. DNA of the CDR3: TGTGCCATCAGTCCTGGGACAGGGGAAGAATACAATGAGCAGTTCTTC.

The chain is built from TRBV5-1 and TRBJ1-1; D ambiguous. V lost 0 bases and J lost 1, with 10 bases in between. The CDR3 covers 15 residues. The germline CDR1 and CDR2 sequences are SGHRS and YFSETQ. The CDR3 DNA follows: TGCGCCAGCAGCTTGGTATCTGGCGGGAACACTGAAGCTTTCTTT. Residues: CASSLVSGGNTEAFF.

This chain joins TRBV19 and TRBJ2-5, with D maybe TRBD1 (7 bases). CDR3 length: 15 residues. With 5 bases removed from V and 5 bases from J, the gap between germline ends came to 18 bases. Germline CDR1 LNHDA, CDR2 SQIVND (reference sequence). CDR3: CASSGYRGAGETQYF. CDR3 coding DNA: TGTGCCAGTAGTGGTTACAGGGGCGCGGGGGAGACCCAGTACTTC.

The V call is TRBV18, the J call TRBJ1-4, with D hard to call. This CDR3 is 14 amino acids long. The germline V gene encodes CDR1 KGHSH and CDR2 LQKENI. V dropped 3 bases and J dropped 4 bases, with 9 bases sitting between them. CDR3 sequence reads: CASSPQAINEKLFF. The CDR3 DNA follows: TGTGCCAGCTCACCCCAGGCGATTAATGAAAAACTGTTTTTT. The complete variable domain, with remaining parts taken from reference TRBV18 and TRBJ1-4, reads NAGVMQNPRHLVRRRGQEARLRCSPMKGHSHVYWYRQLPEEGLKFMVYLQKENIIDESGMPKERFSAEFPKEGPSILRIQQVVRGDSAAYFCASSPQAINEKLFFGSGTQLSVL.

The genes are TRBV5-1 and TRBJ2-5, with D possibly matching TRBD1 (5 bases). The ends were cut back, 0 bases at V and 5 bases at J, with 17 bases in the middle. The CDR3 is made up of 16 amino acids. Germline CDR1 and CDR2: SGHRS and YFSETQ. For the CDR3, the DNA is TGCGCCAGCAGCTTGGGTTCGCAAGGGGCTCTCGAGACCCAGTACTTC. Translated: CASSLGSQGALETQYF.

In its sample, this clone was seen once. CDR3 in amino acids: CASSRDAGSGTDTQYF. The CDR3 DNA follows: TGTGCCAGCAGCAGAGACGCAGGGTCGGGGACAGATACGCAGTATTTT. The V gene is TRBV11-3, the J gene TRBJ2-3; the D gene could be TRBD1 or TRBD2 (5 bases each). This CDR3 contains 16 residues. Germline CDR1 and CDR2: SGHNT and YENEEA. With 5 bases removed from V and 3 bases from J, the gap between germline ends came to 18 bases.

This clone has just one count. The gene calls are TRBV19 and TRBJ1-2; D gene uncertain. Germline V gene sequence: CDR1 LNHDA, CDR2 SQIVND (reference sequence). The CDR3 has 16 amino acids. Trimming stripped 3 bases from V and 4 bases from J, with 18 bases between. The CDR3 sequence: CASSIRGGMAVYGYTF. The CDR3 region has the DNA TGTGCCAGTAGTATTAGAGGAGGGATGGCAGTCTATGGCTACACCTTC.

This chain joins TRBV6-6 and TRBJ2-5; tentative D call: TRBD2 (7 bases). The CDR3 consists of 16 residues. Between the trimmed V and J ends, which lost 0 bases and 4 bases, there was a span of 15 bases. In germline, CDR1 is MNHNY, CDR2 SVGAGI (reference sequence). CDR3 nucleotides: TGTGCCAGCAGTTACTCGAAAGGGGGGGGCATAGAGACCCAGTACTTC. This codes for CASSYSKGGGIETQYF.

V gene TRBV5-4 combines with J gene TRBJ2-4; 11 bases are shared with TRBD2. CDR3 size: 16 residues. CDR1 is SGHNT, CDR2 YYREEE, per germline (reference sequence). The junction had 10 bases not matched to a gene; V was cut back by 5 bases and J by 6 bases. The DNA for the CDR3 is TGTGCCAGCAGGGCTGGGACTAGCGGTCCTTTAAACATTCAGTACTTC. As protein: CASRAGTSGPLNIQYF. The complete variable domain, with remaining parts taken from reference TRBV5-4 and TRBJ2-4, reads ETGVTQSPTHLIKTRGQQVTLRCSSQSGHNTVSWYQQALGQGPQFIFQYYREEENGRGNFPPRFSGLQFPNYSSELNVNALELDDSALYLCASRAGTSGPLNIQYFGAGTRLSVL.

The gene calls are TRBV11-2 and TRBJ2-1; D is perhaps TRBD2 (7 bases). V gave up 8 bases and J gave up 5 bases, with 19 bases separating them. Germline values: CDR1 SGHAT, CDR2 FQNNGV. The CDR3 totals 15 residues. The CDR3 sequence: CASRGWGGLNNEQFF. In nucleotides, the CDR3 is TGTGCCAGCCGGGGTTGGGGGGGCCTAAACAATGAGCAGTTCTTC.

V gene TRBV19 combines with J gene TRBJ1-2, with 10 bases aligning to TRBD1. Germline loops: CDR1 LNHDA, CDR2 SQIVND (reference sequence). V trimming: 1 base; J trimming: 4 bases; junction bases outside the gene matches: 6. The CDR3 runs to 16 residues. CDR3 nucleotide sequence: TGTGCCAGTAGTATAGGAGGGACAGGGGTCGGCTATGGCTACACCTTC. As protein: CASSIGGTGVGYGYTF. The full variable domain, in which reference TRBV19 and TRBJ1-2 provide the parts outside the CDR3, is DGGITQSPKYLFRKEGQNVTLSCEQNLNHDAMYWYRQDPGQGLRLIYYSQIVNDFQKGDIAEGYSVSREKKESFPLTVTSAQKNPTAFYLCASSIGGTGVGYGYTFGSGTRLTVV.

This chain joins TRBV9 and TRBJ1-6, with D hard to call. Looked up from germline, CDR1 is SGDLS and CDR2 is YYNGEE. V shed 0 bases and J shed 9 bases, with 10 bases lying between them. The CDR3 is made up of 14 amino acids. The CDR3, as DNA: TGTGCCAGCAGCGTAGTGGCAGAGCGTTCACCCCTCCACTTT. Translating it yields CASSVVAERSPLHF.

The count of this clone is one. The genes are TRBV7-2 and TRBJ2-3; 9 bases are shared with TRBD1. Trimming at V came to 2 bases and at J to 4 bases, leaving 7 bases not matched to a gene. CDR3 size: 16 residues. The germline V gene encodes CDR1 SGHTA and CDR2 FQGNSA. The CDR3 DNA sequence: TGTGCCAGCAGCTTATTTGACAGGGGGTCACCAGATACGCAGTATTTT. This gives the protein CASSLFDRGSPDTQYF.